The rows below give T cell receptor beta chains drawn from one sample of a study of blood T cell repertoires in COVID-19. Profiling relied on immunoSEQ multiplex PCR, and the TCRdb table lists in-frame clones only, not all of them. The sample lists a few hundred thousand clones, about nine tenths occurring once. Sequencing input: peripheral blood. These receptors were obtained from a woman aged 55 to 70 with acute or convalescent COVID-19. CDR3s include the opening cysteine and the closing phenylalanine or tryptophan. D genes are given only for firm matches. Clone size is not always given. Where it is, it says once, few, many or a class for expanded clones.

j_call clone_size v_call d_call cdr3_nt cdr3_aa
TRBJ1-2 . TRBV4-2 . TGTGCCAGCAGCCAAGATAATACGGGTCCCTATGGCTACACCTTC CASSQDNTGPYGYTF
TRBJ2-2 . TRBV7-3 TRBD2 TGTGCCAGCAGACAAGGCGGGGGAGAGCGGAACACCGGGGAGCTGTTTTTT CASRQGGGERNTGELFF
TRBJ2-7 . TRBV6-5 . TGTGCCAGCAGTTACTCGGGGTTAGCGGCAAACTACGAGCAGTACTTC CASSYSGLAANYEQYF
TRBJ2-7 . TRBV6-5 TRBD2 TGTGCCAGCAGCTCTGGGGCGGGAGGGTACGAGCAGTACTTC CASSSGAGGYEQYF
TRBJ1-5 . TRBV5-6 TRBD1 TGTGCCAGTACAGGGGGCAGGGGCAATCAGCCCCAGCATTTT CASTGGRGNQPQHF
TRBJ2-1 . TRBV30 . TGTGCCTGGAGTAAGGGGGAGGGCTACAATGAGCAGTTCTTC CAWSKGEGYNEQFF
TRBJ1-2 once TRBV19 . TGTGCCAGTAGTATAGAGGCAGCTAACTATGGCTACACCTTC CASSIEAANYGYTF
TRBJ1-1 . TRBV18 TRBD1 TGTGCCAGCTCAGGACAGGCCTTGAACACTGAAGCTTTCTTT CASSGQALNTEAFF
TRBJ1-5 . TRBV15 . TGTGCCACCAGCAGAGGACAGGAGCCTCAGCCCCAGCATTTT CATSRGQEPQPQHF
TRBJ1-2 . TRBV28 TRBD1 TGTGCCAGCAGTTTAGACCGTTGGAACAGGGGGTCATCTGGCTACACCTTC CASSLDRWNRGSSGYTF
TRBJ2-7 . TRBV27 TRBD2 TGTGCCAGCAGCCCCTTGAGACTAGCTTCCTACGAGCAGTACTTC CASSPLRLASYEQYF
TRBJ2-7 . TRBV12-3/TRBV12-4 . TGTGCCAGCAGCTATTCTGGAGCCGAGCAGTACTTC CASSYSGAEQYF
TRBJ2-3 . TRBV7-8 . TGTGCCAGCAGCTCCCCGGGGGACACAGATACGCAGTATTTT CASSSPGDTDTQYF
TRBJ1-4 . TRBV3-1/TRBV3-2 . TGTGCCAGCAGCCAAGCTCTCGGCGGGGGATCTAATGAAAAACTGTTTTTT CASSQALGGGSNEKLFF
TRBJ2-7 . TRBV11-3 TRBD2 TGTGCCAGCAGCGCTGGGACTAGTCCTTTGCAGTACTTC CASSAGTSPLQYF
TRBJ2-5 . TRBV6-2/TRBV6-3 TRBD2 TGTGCCAGCAGTTACTTTGGACTAGCGGGGATGGGGCAAGAGACCCAGTACTTC CASSYFGLAGMGQETQYF
TRBJ1-6 . TRBV4-1 . TGCGCCAGCAGCCTCCTGGGTCCAGGTAATTCACCCCTCCACTTT CASSLLGPGNSPLHF
TRBJ2-7 . TRBV7-6 TRBD2 TGTGCCAGCAGCACTAGGGGAGGGAAAAGCTCCTACGAGCAGTACTTC CASSTRGGKSSYEQYF
TRBJ1-5 once TRBV21-1 . TGTGCCAGCAGCAGGTTGGGGCTACGAAATCAGCCCCAGCATTTT CASSRLGLRNQPQHF
TRBJ2-1 . TRBV4-2 . TGTGCCAGCAGCCAAGAGGGTGGGGCCCTGGACAATGAGCAGTTCTTC CASSQEGGALDNEQFF
TRBJ2-1 . TRBV24-1 TRBD1 TGTGCCACCAGCCTGCCGGGACAGGGCAACAATGAGCAGTTCTTC CATSLPGQGNNEQFF
TRBJ1-5 . TRBV6-5 . TGTGCCAGCAGGCAGGGTTTCGATCAGCCCCAGCATTTT CASRQGFDQPQHF
TRBJ1-5 . TRBV7-2 . TGTGCCAGCAGCGCACAGGGTATGGAGCCCCAGCATTTT CASSAQGMEPQHF
TRBJ2-7 . TRBV7-2 . TGTGCCAGCGGGCCGAGTCTCTACGAGCAGTACTTC CASGPSLYEQYF
TRBJ1-3 once TRBV5-8 . TGTGCCAGCAGCTTGCACAGTGGCCGGACTGGAAACACCATATATTTT CASSLHSGRTGNTIYF
TRBJ2-7 . TRBV11-2 TRBD1 TGTGCCAGCAGCCCTCGGACAGGTTGGGGGGAGCAGTACTTC CASSPRTGWGEQYF
TRBJ2-7 once TRBV7-9 TRBD1 TGTGCCAGCATAGGACAGGGGCCCTACTACGAGCAGTACTTC CASIGQGPYYEQYF
TRBJ2-5 . TRBV14 . TGTGCCAGCAGCCAAAAAATCGGGGTACAAGAGACCCAGTACTTC CASSQKIGVQETQYF
TRBJ2-5 . TRBV5-8 TRBD2 TGTGCCAGCAGCTTCCGACTAGCGGGGACCCAAGAGACCCAGTACTTC CASSFRLAGTQETQYF
TRBJ1-2 . TRBV12-3/TRBV12-4 . TGTGCCAGCAGTTTACGGGGGGTTTATGGCTACACCTTC CASSLRGVYGYTF
TRBJ2-5 . TRBV5-6 TRBD1 TGTGCCAGCAGCTTGGCAGGGACAGGTAAAGAGACCCAGTACTTC CASSLAGTGKETQYF
TRBJ2-5 . TRBV27 TRBD2 TGTGCCAGCAGTCTAGTAGCGGGGGAATGGGAGACCCAGTACTTC CASSLVAGEWETQYF
TRBJ2-3 . TRBV30 TRBD1 TGTGCCCGAACCCGGGAGCCAGGGGGCGGGGGCACAGATACGCAGTATTTT CARTREPGGGGTDTQYF
TRBJ1-5 . TRBV7-2 . TGTGCCAGCAGCTTAATCGGTCTTCCCAATCAGCCCCAGCATTTT CASSLIGLPNQPQHF
TRBJ1-1 . TRBV9 TRBD1 TGTGCCAGCAGCGCTTCACAGGGGGCGAACACTGAAGCTTTCTTT CASSASQGANTEAFF
TRBJ2-5 . TRBV30 TRBD2 TGTGCCTGGGCTTTAGCGGGAGAGACCCAGTACTTC CAWALAGETQYF
TRBJ2-1 . TRBV7-6 TRBD2 TGTGCCAGCAGCACCCCTAGCGGGAGGACCAATGAGCAGTTCTTC CASSTPSGRTNEQFF
TRBJ2-3 . TRBV2 . TGTGCCAGCAGGAGAGAGACAGATACGCAGTATTTT CASRRETDTQYF
TRBJ1-5 . TRBV23-1 . TGCGCCAGGAACCGGGACAATGATCAGCCCCAGCATTTT CARNRDNDQPQHF
TRBJ1-6 . TRBV27 . TGTGCCAGCAGTTTTGCCGGGGGAAATTCACCCCTCCACTTT CASSFAGGNSPLHF
TRBJ1-2 . TRBV9 TRBD1 TGTGCCAGCAGCGTACTCCGGGACAGGAGAATTAACTATGGCTACACCTTC CASSVLRDRRINYGYTF
TRBJ1-4 few TRBV28 TRBD1 TGTGCCAGCAGTCACTATCGGGACAGATCAAGTAATGAAAAACTGTTTTTT CASSHYRDRSSNEKLFF
TRBJ1-4 once TRBV20-1 . TGCAGTGCTAGTGTCCGGGACATAGGAAAACTGTTTTTT CSASVRDIGKLFF
TRBJ2-3 . TRBV5-1 TRBD2 TGCGCCAGCAGCAACCGGGAGGTCACAGATACGCAGTATTTT CASSNREVTDTQYF
TRBJ2-7 . TRBV7-2 TRBD2 TGTGCCAGCAGTACGGGACTAGCGGCCTCCTACGAGCAGTACTTC CASSTGLAASYEQYF
TRBJ2-1 few TRBV20-1 . TGCAGTGCTAGAAGCGACAATGAGCAGTTCTTC CSARSDNEQFF
TRBJ1-5 . TRBV24-1 . TGTGCCACCAGTGATACCGGCCGGGTTCAGCCCCAGCATTTT CATSDTGRVQPQHF
TRBJ2-1 . TRBV7-9 . TGTGCCAGCAGCTTAGAGAGTTCCTACAATGAGCAGTTCTTC CASSLESSYNEQFF
TRBJ1-3 . TRBV6-5 . TGTGCCAGCAGTTACCCACAGGGTACTGGAAACACCATATATTTT CASSYPQGTGNTIYF